The 24 T cell receptor beta chains below come from one sample, sequenced in a study of shared clonotypes between healthy human individuals. The assay was immunoSEQ multiplex PCR, and TCRdb's table has in-frame clones only and misses some. The sample has 2 million to 3 million clones; 85% to 95% are singletons. The sample consisted of naive CD4+ T cells sorted from blood. Subset reported: CD45RA+ positively selected. The receptors here all came from a man younger than 30 in good health.

The chain's CDR3 is CATLAGLSTDTQYF. The CDR3, as DNA: TGTGCCACTCTAGCGGGACTTAGCACAGATACGCAGTATTTT. V and J are TRBV10-3 and TRBJ2-3; 9 bases match TRBD2. The CDR3 length is 14 residues. J was trimmed by 0 bases and V by 10 bases; bases with no gene match: 5. From germline, CDR1 is ENHRY and CDR2 SYGVKD.

The V call is TRBV10-3, the J call TRBJ2-5; 7 nucleotides match TRBD1. The V and J ends lost 10 bases and 0 bases, in that order; junction bases with no gene match: 5. The V gene's germline CDR1 is ENHRY and CDR2 SYGVKD. This CDR3 contains 13 residues. This CDR3 reads CATAGQDQETQYF. CDR3 DNA sequence: TGTGCCACCGCAGGACAGGACCAAGAGACCCAGTACTTC.

V and J are TRBV5-4 and TRBJ1-2; 7 nucleotides agree with TRBD1. The trim removed 4 bases at V and 3 bases at J, leaving 9 bases unmatched. CDR1 is SGHNT and CDR2 is YYREEE in the germline V gene (reference sequence). This CDR3 is built from 15 residues. CDR3 bases: TGTGCCAGCAGCCCCGGCAGGGGGGCAGACTATGGCTACACCTTC. Amino acids: CASSPGRGADYGYTF.

The rearrangement joins TRBV27 to TRBJ2-3; perhaps TRBD2 as D (6 bases). Germline V gene sequence: CDR1 MNHEY, CDR2 SMNVEV (reference sequence). V was shortened by 3 bases and J by 0 bases, with 19 bases between the two germline ends. The CDR3 totals 18 residues. For the CDR3, the DNA is TGTGCCAGCAGTTTCGGGGGTAGTGCCTCTCCTAGCACAGATACGCAGTATTTT. It specifies CASSFGGSASPSTDTQYF.

This chain connects TRBV19 to TRBJ2-7; 8 nucleotides match TRBD1. CDR1 and CDR2 (germline): LNHDA, SQIVND (reference sequence). Unmatched junction bases numbered 14, after V lost 6 bases and J lost 10 bases. The CDR3 has 14 residues. The CDR3 DNA reads TGTGCCAGTAGCCAGACAGGGGACCCGTGGAAACAGTACTTC. Translating it yields CASSQTGDPWKQYF. Together with reference TRBV19 and TRBJ2-7, the CDR3 gives the full variable domain: DGGITQSPKYLFRKEGQNVTLSCEQNLNHDAMYWYRQDPGQGLRLIYYSQIVNDFQKGDIAEGYSVSREKKESFPLTVTSAQKNPTAFYLCASSQTGDPWKQYFGPGTRLTVT.

Note on this clone: The same CDR3 can be traced to other DNA sequences in this sample. This sequence joins TRBV30 and TRBJ2-7, with 8 bases matching TRBD1. V lost 2 bases, J lost 3 bases, and 3 bases stayed unmatched. Germline-derived CDR1 and CDR2 are GTSNPN and SVGIG (reference sequence). This CDR3 is built from 13 residues. CDR3 residues: CAWSRGTGYEQYF. CDR3 in DNA: TGTGCCTGGAGTAGGGGGACAGGCTACGAGCAGTACTTC.

A word on this clone: This sample includes further DNA sequences coding for the same CDR3. CDR3 amino acids: CASSQGGGGRETQYF. CDR3 DNA sequence: TGTGCCAGCAGCCAAGGAGGGGGCGGGCGAGAGACCCAGTACTTC. The rearrangement joins TRBV11-3 to TRBJ2-5, with D maybe TRBD1 (7 bases). CDR1 SGHNT and CDR2 YENEEA come from the germline V gene. Trimming removed 5 bases from V and 4 bases from J, with 17 bases in between. The CDR3 length is 15 residues. Combining the CDR3 with reference TRBV11-3 and TRBJ2-5 gives the whole variable domain EAGVVQSPRYKIIEKKQPVAFWCNPISGHNTLYWYLQNLGQGPELLIRYENEEAVDDSQLPKDRFSAERLKGVDSTLKIQPAELGDSAVYLCASSQGGGGRETQYFGPGTRLLVL.

The chain recombines TRBV5-6 with TRBJ1-3; TRBD1 aligns across 7 bases. V lost 1 base, J lost 8 bases, and 12 bases stayed unmatched. The V gene's germline CDR1 is SGHDT and CDR2 YYEEEE. The CDR3 sequence is 16 residues long. Here the CDR3 reads CASSLLNVGGSYTIYF. CDR3 sequence (DNA): TGTGCCAGCAGCTTGCTGAACGTAGGGGGCTCGTACACCATATATTTT.

The chain combines TRBV28 with TRBJ2-5; a possible D gene is TRBD1 (7 bases). CDR1 and CDR2 (germline): MDHEN, SYDVKM. The CDR3 consists of 15 residues. V lost 6 bases to trimming and J lost 1 base, with 15 bases between them. The CDR3 protein is CASRTPGGPQETQYF. DNA for the CDR3: TGTGCCAGCAGGACCCCAGGGGGGCCCCAAGAGACCCAGTACTTC. Full variable domain (remainder filled in from reference TRBV28 and TRBJ2-5): DVKVTQSSRYLVKRTGEKVFLECVQDMDHENMFWYRQDPGLGLRLIYFSYDVKMKEKGDIPEGYSVSREKKERFSLILESASTNQTSMYLCASRTPGGPQETQYFGPGTRLLVL.

The chain has TRBV18 and TRBJ1-5; the D is unclear. CDR1 and CDR2 (germline): KGHSH, LQKENI. V was cut by 3 bases and J by 9 bases, with 12 bases left in between. The CDR3 sequence is 13 residues long. The CDR3: CASSPEAVGPQHF. CDR3 coding DNA: TGTGCCAGCTCACCGGAGGCAGTCGGGCCCCAGCATTTT.

The genes are TRBV19 and TRBJ1-5, with D maybe TRBD1 (5 bases). The CDR3 consists of 16 residues. V was pared by 4 bases and J by 2 bases, with 15 bases between. Germline V CDR1 and CDR2: LNHDA, SQIVND (reference sequence). The CDR3 loop reads CASSRGSGSGNQPQHF. CDR3 in DNA: TGTGCCAGTAGTAGAGGATCAGGGAGCGGCAATCAGCCCCAGCATTTT.

As concerns this clone: The sample has other DNA sequences that encode this CDR3 too. The chain combines TRBV6-5 with TRBJ1-1, with 10 bases identical to TRBD1. V lost 5 bases and J lost 5; bases outside the gene matches: 5. This CDR3 contains 14 residues. Germline assignment: CDR1 MNHEY and CDR2 SVGAGI. The chain's CDR3 is CASSRGQGGTEAFF. The CDR3 DNA reads TGTGCCAGCAGTCGAGGACAGGGGGGAACTGAAGCTTTCTTT.

V gene TRBV6-5 combines with J gene TRBJ1-2; unclear D gene. The V and J ends lost 7 bases and 8 bases respectively, with 17 bases between them. The germline V gene has CDR1 MNHEY and CDR2 SVGAGI. This CDR3 is 13 amino acids long. The CDR3 spells CASNSPDLWGYTF. As DNA, the CDR3 is TGTGCCAGCAACTCTCCGGACCTCTGGGGCTACACCTTC.

This chain connects TRBV7-2 to TRBJ2-3, with 7 bases lining up with TRBD1. Trimming removed 5 bases from V and 6 bases from J; junction bases left unmatched: 11. Germline CDR1 reads SGHTA; CDR2 reads FQGNSA. CDR3 length: 15 amino acids. CDR3 in amino acids: CASSRQDRTGDTQYF. CDR3 in DNA: TGTGCCAGCAGCCGTCAGGACAGGACCGGGGATACGCAGTATTTT.

CDR3 loop: CASSISTGAKGGYTF. CDR3 coding DNA: TGTGCCAGTAGTATCTCAACAGGGGCGAAGGGTGGCTACACCTTC. The rearrangement uses TRBV19 and TRBJ1-2, with 7 positions matching TRBD1. CDR1 is LNHDA, CDR2 SQIVND, per germline (reference sequence). Trimming removed 3 bases from V and 7 bases from J; junction bases left unmatched: 11. The CDR3 covers 15 residues.

The rearrangement uses TRBV19 and TRBJ1-2; 8 positions agree with TRBD1. Germline-derived CDR1 and CDR2 are LNHDA and SQIVND (reference sequence). This CDR3 has 14 residues. Unmatched junction bases numbered 8, after V lost 7 bases and J lost 4 bases. In nucleotides, the CDR3 is TGTGCCAGTACCCCATCAGGGGGCGGCTATGGCTACACCTTC. Amino acids: CASTPSGGGYGYTF.

In this sample, this clone turned up a few times. V and J are TRBV18 and TRBJ1-4; 9 bases line up with TRBD1. The CDR3 is made up of 13 amino acids. J gave up 8 bases and V 6 bases, and 4 bases lay outside the gene matches. CDR1 is KGHSH, CDR2 LQKENI, per germline. CDR3 nucleotides: TGTGCCAGCTCGGGACAGGGTTTGGAAAAACTGTTTTTT. Protein product: CASSGQGLEKLFF.

The V and J genes are TRBV19 and TRBJ1-5; the D gene is possibly TRBD1 (6 bases). This CDR3 region has 15 residues. Germline CDR1 and CDR2: LNHDA and SQIVND (reference sequence). Between the trimmed V and J ends, which lost 3 bases and 0 bases, there was a span of 9 bases. The DNA of the CDR3 is TGTGCCAGTAGTATTGTACAGGGTAGCAATCAGCCCCAGCATTTT. Residues: CASSIVQGSNQPQHF.

The rearrangement uses TRBV19 and TRBJ1-5, with D perhaps TRBD1 (5 bases). The germline V and J ends were trimmed by 4 bases and 4 bases, with 14 bases remaining between them. The CDR3 is 15 amino acids. Germline CDR1 LNHDA, CDR2 SQIVND (reference sequence). This CDR3 reads CASSTHGANNQPQHF. The DNA for the CDR3 is TGTGCCAGTAGTACCCATGGGGCTAATAATCAGCCCCAGCATTTT.

This clone was seen only once. This sequence joins TRBV5-6 and TRBJ2-7; D not certain. The CDR3 spans 15 residues. Germline assignment: CDR1 SGHDT and CDR2 YYEEEE. V lost 0 bases, J lost 6 bases, and 16 bases lay in between. The CDR3 nucleotides read TGTGCCAGCAGCTTGGCTCTGGGTCTTGGTGGCGAGCAGTACTTC. It codes for CASSLALGLGGEQYF.

The rearrangement joins TRBV5-1 to TRBJ2-1; tentatively, D is TRBD2 (5 bases). V lost 2 bases and J 0 bases, leaving 15 bases between the germline ends. CDR1 SGHRS and CDR2 YFSETQ come from the germline V gene. CDR3 length: 17 amino acids. The CDR3 sequence: CASSFRSERSSYNEQFF. The CDR3 DNA sequence: TGCGCCAGCAGCTTTCGTTCGGAGCGGAGCTCCTACAATGAGCAGTTCTTC.

The chain uses TRBV2 and TRBJ1-2; maybe TRBD1 (5 bases). CDR1 and CDR2 from the germline V gene are SNHLY and FYNNEI. The V end lost 6 bases, the J end lost 2 bases, and 19 bases lay between the germline ends. The CDR3 has 16 residues. The CDR3 is CASRSHGGVPNYGYTF. The CDR3 coding sequence is TGTGCCAGCAGGAGCCACGGGGGGGTTCCGAACTATGGCTACACCTTC.

This sequence joins TRBV6-4 and TRBJ1-6; unclear D gene. In germline, CDR1 is MRHNA, CDR2 SNTAGT. CDR3 length equals 13 residues. With 5 bases removed from V and 10 bases from J, the gap between germline ends came to 12 bases. CDR3 residues: CASSPSGGSPLHF. CDR3 nucleotide sequence: TGTGCCAGCAGTCCCTCGGGTGGGTCACCCCTCCACTTT.

The chain has TRBV21-1 and TRBJ2-3; the table calls TRBD1, which could not be checked here. TRBV21-1 is deemed a pseudogene. This CDR3 has 13 amino acids. The CDR3 protein is CASSRTDTDTQYF. The CDR3, as DNA: TGTGCCAGCAGCCGGACAGACACAGATACGCAGTATTTT.